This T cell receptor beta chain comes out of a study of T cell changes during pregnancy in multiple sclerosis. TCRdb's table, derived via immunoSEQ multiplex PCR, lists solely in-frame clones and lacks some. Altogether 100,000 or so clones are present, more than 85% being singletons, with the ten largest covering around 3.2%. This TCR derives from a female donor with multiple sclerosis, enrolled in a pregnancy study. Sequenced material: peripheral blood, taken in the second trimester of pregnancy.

CDR3 coding DNA: TGCGCCAGCAGCCCAGGACTAGCGAACTACAATGAGCAGTTCTTC. Residues: CASSPGLANYNEQFF. J is TRBJ2-1 and V is TRBV5-1, with 9 bases aligning to TRBD2. Per the germline V gene, CDR1 is SGHRS and CDR2 is YFSETQ. The CDR3 runs 15 residues. V lost 4 bases and J lost 3; bases outside the gene matches: 5.